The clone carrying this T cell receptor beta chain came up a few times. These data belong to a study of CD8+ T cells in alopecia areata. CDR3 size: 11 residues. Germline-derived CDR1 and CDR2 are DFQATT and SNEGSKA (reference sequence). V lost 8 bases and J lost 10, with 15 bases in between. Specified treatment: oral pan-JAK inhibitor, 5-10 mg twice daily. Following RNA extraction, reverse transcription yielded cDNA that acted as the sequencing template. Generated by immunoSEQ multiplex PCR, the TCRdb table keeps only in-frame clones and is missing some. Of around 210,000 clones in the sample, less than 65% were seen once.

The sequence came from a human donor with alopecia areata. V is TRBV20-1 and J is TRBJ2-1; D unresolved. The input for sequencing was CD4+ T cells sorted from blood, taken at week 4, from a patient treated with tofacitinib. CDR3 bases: TGCAGTCTATCGGATAATATCGAGCAGTTCTTC. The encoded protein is CSLSDNIEQFF.